The subject of this entry is one T cell receptor beta chain. The antigen remains unidentified. The data derive from a study of shared clonotypes between healthy human individuals. At the level of the study: Per-donor plates numbered three CD4 naive, three CD4 memory, two CD8 naive and one CD8 memory. Study-level results: Sequencing depth was expected to affect clonotype sharing among donors.

Method: immunoSEQ multiplex PCR; TCRdb's copy keeps in-frame clones and lacks some. The profile covers some 1 million clones, with more than 60% appearing a single time and approximately 1.5% taken by the ten largest. The V gene's germline CDR1 is LNHDA and CDR2 SQIVND (reference sequence). The CDR3 runs 13 residues. Between the trimmed V and J ends, which lost 5 bases and 5 bases, there was a span of 12 bases. Sequenced material: memory CD4+ T cells sorted from blood. Specified subset: CD45RA-negative fraction. The source of this sequence is a man aged 18 to 29 in good health. This chain uses TRBV19 with TRBJ2-5, with D hard to call. CDR3 loop: CASSLLGGETQYF. For the CDR3, the DNA is TGTGCCAGTAGTTTGTTGGGTGGGGAGACCCAGTACTTC.